These 26 T cell receptor beta chains were sequenced from one sample in a study of blood T cells in healthy people across ages. Combining a sample-barcoded 5' primer with a J-beta primer mix, a second PCR ran for about 6 to 11 cycles. TCRdb re-derived calls from the 5' RACE reads in MiXCR, one entry per CDR3 protein. The table records under 2 million distinct CDR3 sequences, approximately 32% of them present only once. The sequencing input was blood. Receptors were obtained from a woman aged 25 to 39 in good health.

This chain joins TRBV7-9 and TRBJ2-3, with D perhaps TRBD2 (6 bases). V was trimmed by 4 bases and J by 7 bases, leaving 24 bases between them. Looked up from germline, CDR1 is SEHNR and CDR2 is FQNEAQ (reference sequence). CDR3 length equals 17 residues. CDR3 sequence (DNA): TGTGCCAGCAGCTCGGGGACGGACACGGGAGCGATATATACGCAGTATTTT. Its protein is CASSSGTDTGAIYTQYF.

This clonotype was counted a few times. The chain is built from TRBV28 and TRBJ2-5, with 7 positions matching TRBD1. The V segment lost 8 bases and the J segment 7 bases; nucleotides outside the gene matches: 13. Germline V gene lookup returns CDR1 MDHEN and CDR2 SYDVKM. The CDR3 consists of 14 residues. The DNA of the CDR3 is TGTGCCAGCGGACGGGACAGAATCCCAGGGACCCAGTACTTC. The encoded protein is CASGRDRIPGTQYF.

The J gene is TRBJ1-5, the V gene TRBV5-1; maybe TRBD1 (5 bases). V dropped 4 bases and J dropped 7 bases, with 15 bases sitting between them. The CDR3 covers 14 residues. The germline V gene encodes CDR1 SGHRS and CDR2 YFSETQ. The CDR3 loop reads CASSEGRVGQPQHF. The DNA for the CDR3 is TGCGCCAGCAGCGAAGGCAGGGTCGGACAGCCCCAGCATTTT.

The chain carries TRBV21-1 and TRBJ2-5; TRBD1, as called in the table, went unchecked against the DNA. TRBV21-1 is recorded as a pseudogene. The CDR3 length is 14 residues. CDR3 protein: CASSKAGGGETQYF. CDR3 sequence (DNA): TGTGCCAGCAGCAAGGCAGGCGGCGGGGAGACCCAGTACTTC.

This clonotype turned up a few times. The chain uses TRBV20-1 and TRBJ2-7, with 8 bases aligning to TRBD2. The CDR3 contains 14 residues. V lost 5 bases to trimming and J lost 4 bases; unmatched junction nucleotides: 10. CDR1 and CDR2 (germline): DFQATT, SNEGSKA (reference sequence). This CDR3 is CSAPLTGGLYEQYF. CDR3 coding DNA: TGCAGTGCTCCACTAACGGGAGGGTTATACGAGCAGTACTTC.

The count of this clonotype is one. Germline and junction disagree at one end, which may indicate a read error. The chain has TRBV7-9 and TRBJ1-5, with D uncertain. The germline CDR1 and CDR2 sequences are SEHNR and FQNEAQ (reference sequence). This CDR3 region has 15 residues. The CDR3 sequence: CASGLGPNSNQPQHF. The CDR3 DNA sequence: TGTGCCAGCGGCTTAGGTCCAAATAGCAATCAGCCCCAGCATTTT.

In its sample, this clonotype was seen a few times. The genes are TRBV3-1 and TRBJ2-7; 9 positions agree with TRBD1. Germline loops: CDR1 LGHDT, CDR2 YNNKEL (reference sequence). The V gene end was trimmed by 6 bases and the J gene end by 3 bases; junction bases not matched to a gene: 3. The CDR3 runs 13 residues. CDR3 loop: CASRRGQGYEQYF. CDR3 nucleotides: TGTGCCAGCAGACGGGGACAGGGCTACGAGCAGTACTTC.

This clonotype came up a few times. The V and J genes are TRBV6-1 and TRBJ2-7; perhaps TRBD2 as D (6 bases). There are 15 residues in the CDR3. The germline gives CDR1 MNHNS, CDR2 SASEGT. V dropped 4 bases and J dropped 2 bases, with 15 bases sitting between them. The CDR3, as DNA: TGTGCCAGCAGTGGCGTTAGCGGAATGACCTACGAGCAGTACTTC. As protein: CASSGVSGMTYEQYF.

This sequence joins TRBV5-1 and TRBJ2-7; TRBD1 matches at 7 bases. Germline loops: CDR1 SGHRS, CDR2 YFSETQ. The J segment lost 4 bases and the V segment lost 1 base, leaving 2 bases of the junction unmatched. This CDR3 comprises 13 residues. The CDR3 loop reads CASSLPGQYEQYF. The CDR3 DNA sequence: TGCGCCAGCAGCTTGCCGGGACAGTACGAGCAGTACTTC.

This clonotype has a count of ten or more. The chain carries TRBV27 and TRBJ2-7; 16 bases align to TRBD2. Germline V gene data show CDR1 as MNHEY and CDR2 as SMNVEV (reference sequence). V dropped 6 bases and J dropped 5; count of bases not matched to a gene: 1. This CDR3 has 14 amino acids. Here the CDR3 reads CASRGLAGGNEQYF. CDR3 DNA: TGTGCCAGCAGGGGACTAGCGGGAGGGAACGAGCAGTACTTC.

The CDR3 spells CASSESGGRAHQFF. The CDR3 DNA follows: TGCGCCAGCAGTGAGTCGGGGGGAAGGGCCCACCAGTTCTTC. The chain employs TRBV10-1 and TRBJ2-1, with D perhaps TRBD2 (6 bases). Germline CDR1 WNHNN, CDR2 SYGVQD (reference sequence). Trimming left V 0 bases short and J 13 bases short, with 16 bases between. This CDR3 has 14 amino acids.

Only a few counts were recorded for this clonotype. The chain couples TRBV5-5 to TRBJ2-7; 14 bases line up with TRBD2. The CDR3 extends over 17 amino acids. Germline V gene sequence: CDR1 SGHKS, CDR2 YYEKEE (reference sequence). J gave up 7 bases and V 4 bases, and 13 bases lay outside the gene matches. CDR3 bases: TGTGCCAGCAGCCGGACTAGCGGGGGGCTTCCTTTCGGTGAGCAGTACTTC. Encoded protein: CASSRTSGGLPFGEQYF.

In its sample, this clonotype was seen many times. The chain combines TRBV25-1 with TRBJ1-1, with D unclear. This CDR3 spans 12 amino acids. Trimming removed 8 bases at V and 0 bases at J, with 7 bases between. Looked up from germline, CDR1 is MGHDK and CDR2 is SYGVNS. The CDR3 sequence: CASSNMNTEAFF. The CDR3 bases are TGTGCCAGCTCCAACATGAACACTGAAGCTTTCTTT.

This rearrangement joins TRBV27 to TRBJ2-1; D remains ambiguous. The CDR3 covers 15 residues. V was trimmed by 4 bases and J by 0 bases, leaving 10 bases between them. The germline CDR1 and CDR2 sequences are MNHEY and SMNVEV (reference sequence). The CDR3 reads CASSSQMSSYNEQFF. CDR3 nucleotides: TGTGCCAGCAGTTCACAGATGAGCTCCTACAATGAGCAGTTCTTC.

This clonotype was seen more than once but under ten times. The chain couples TRBV15 to TRBJ1-1; D is undetermined. V lost 2 bases and J lost 1, with 11 bases in between. In germline, CDR1 is LNHNV, CDR2 YYDKDF (reference sequence). The CDR3 extends over 15 amino acids. The DNA of the CDR3 is TGTGCCACCAGCAGACTAACAGTTCCGAACACTGAAGCTTTCTTT. Amino acid sequence: CATSRLTVPNTEAFF. Variable domain in full (rest from reference TRBV15 and TRBJ1-1): DAMVIQNPRYQVTQFGKPVTLSCSQTLNHNVMYWYQQKSSQAPKLLFHYYDKDFNNEADTPDNFQSRRPNTSFCFLDIRSPGLGDTAMYLCATSRLTVPNTEAFFGQGTRLTVV.

V is TRBV3-1 and J is TRBJ1-1; perhaps TRBD1 as D (5 bases). V lost 0 bases and J 3 bases, leaving 14 bases between the germline ends. The CDR3 loop spans 16 amino acids. The germline CDR1 and CDR2 sequences are LGHDT and YNNKEL (reference sequence). The CDR3 DNA reads TGTGCCAGCAGCCAAGATCGGGGGAATGAGGACACTGAAGCTTTCTTT. This sequence encodes CASSQDRGNEDTEAFF.

This clonotype was found a few times. The chain employs TRBV11-2 and TRBJ1-2, with 9 bases that match TRBD1. CDR1 is SGHAT, CDR2 FQNNGV, per germline. After removal of 5 bases from V and 8 bases from J, the junction contained 9 bases not matched to a gene. The length of the CDR3 is 14 residues. The CDR3 region is CASSAGQGIGGYTF. The DNA of the CDR3 is TGTGCCAGCAGCGCGGGACAGGGTATTGGCGGCTACACCTTC.

This clonotype was seen a handful of times. The chain links TRBV9 to TRBJ2-5; the D gene is possibly TRBD2 (5 bases). The CDR3 runs 16 residues. Per the germline V gene, CDR1 is SGDLS and CDR2 is YYNGEE. Trimming cost V 4 bases and J 4 bases, with 20 bases left between them. CDR3 coding DNA: TGTGCCAGCAGCTCCGATATCTCGGGGTTTTCAGAGACCCAGTACTTC. Translation gives CASSSDISGFSETQYF.

This clonotype showed up just a few times. The rearrangement joins TRBV4-2 to TRBJ1-2; TRBD1 aligns across 10 bases. The junction had 6 bases not matched to a gene; V was cut back by 2 bases and J by 6 bases. CDR3 size: 15 residues. Germline loops: CDR1 LGHNA, CDR2 YNFKEQ. CDR3 DNA: TGTGCCAGCAGCCAAAACCCGACAGGGGGCCATGGCTACACCTTC. The encoded protein is CASSQNPTGGHGYTF.

The rearrangement joins TRBV5-1 to TRBJ1-1, with 9 bases identical to TRBD1. The CDR3 has 15 residues. Trimming removed 4 bases from V and 4 bases from J; junction bases left unmatched: 8. Germline lookup yields CDR1 SGHRS and CDR2 YFSETQ. The CDR3 spells CASSASTGGGTEAFF. The CDR3 DNA reads TGCGCCAGCAGCGCTTCGACAGGGGGTGGCACTGAAGCTTTCTTT.

This clonotype has a handful of counts. V usage is TRBV4-1 and J usage is TRBJ1-6; 7 bases are a match to TRBD1. CDR3 length equals 15 residues. The V and J ends lost 3 bases and 5 bases, in that order; junction bases with no gene match: 4. Germline CDR1 is MGHRA and CDR2 is YSYEKL. The chain's CDR3 is CASSHRTGDNSPLHF. CDR3 nucleotide sequence: TGCGCCAGCAGCCATCGGACAGGAGATAATTCACCCCTCCACTTT.

The genes are TRBV3-1 and TRBJ1-2; a possible D gene is TRBD1 (5 bases). Germline V gene data show CDR1 as LGHDT and CDR2 as YNNKEL (reference sequence). CDR3 length: 13 amino acids. V lost 1 base and J lost 6, with 9 bases in between. The CDR3 DNA follows: TGTGCCAGCAGCCAAGGATTGGGGGATGGCTACACCTTC. This encodes CASSQGLGDGYTF. Supplemented by reference TRBV3-1 and TRBJ1-2, the full variable domain reads DTAVSQTPKYLVTQMGNDKSIKCEQNLGHDTMYWYKQDSKKFLKIMFSYNNKELIINETVPNRFSPKSPDKAHLNLHINSLELGDSAVYFCASSQGLGDGYTFGSGTRLTVV.

This clonotype was detected only a few times. This rearrangement joins TRBV29-1 to TRBJ2-7; D unresolved. This CDR3 is 14 amino acids long. Germline values: CDR1 SQVTM, CDR2 ANQGSEA. V dropped 5 bases and J dropped 2 bases, with 16 bases sitting between them. The CDR3 loop is CSVRNYSTPYEQYF. The CDR3 region has the DNA TGCAGCGTTAGAAATTACTCGACACCCTACGAGCAGTACTTC.

The chain is built from TRBV7-7 and TRBJ2-5; D is perhaps TRBD1 (6 bases). CDR3 length: 14 amino acids. Germline-derived CDR1 and CDR2 are SSHAT and FNYEAQ (reference sequence). The V and J ends lost 5 bases and 0 bases respectively, with 10 bases between them. This CDR3 reads CASSADSHQETQYF. The CDR3 DNA reads TGTGCCAGCAGCGCGGACAGTCACCAAGAGACCCAGTACTTC. Drawing the rest from reference TRBV7-7 and TRBJ2-5, the complete variable domain is GAGVSQSPRYKVTKRGQDVTLRCDPISSHATLYWYQQALGQGPEFLTYFNYEAQPDKSGLPSDRFSAERPEGSISTLTIQRTEQRDSAMYRCASSADSHQETQYFGPGTRLLVL.

This chain connects TRBV6-1 to TRBJ2-5, with TRBD1 matching over 8 bases. CDR1 MNHNS and CDR2 SASEGT come from the germline V gene. The length of the CDR3 is 16 residues. V shed 8 bases, J shed 5 bases, and the junction held 16 bases outside the gene matches. The CDR3 region has the DNA TGTGCCAGCGGGGATGGAGGACAGGGTGCTTCGGAGACCCAGTACTTC. This translates into CASGDGGQGASETQYF.

The V and J genes are TRBV5-1 and TRBJ2-3, with D possibly matching TRBD2 (7 bases). The V end lost 0 bases, the J end lost 2 bases, and 13 bases lay between the germline ends. Germline lookup yields CDR1 SGHRS and CDR2 YFSETQ. The CDR3 loop spans 16 amino acids. CDR3 in DNA: TGCGCCAGCAGCTTGGGGCGGGGGCCGAACACAGATACGCAGTATTTT. This codes for CASSLGRGPNTDTQYF.